This is a list of T cell receptor beta chains from one sample in a study of beta chain features in type 1 diabetes. Profiling relied on immunoSEQ multiplex PCR, and the TCRdb table lists in-frame clones only, not all of them. This repertoire shows 680,000 or so clones, less than 20% found once; its top ten account for 0.093%. Sequenced input: naive CD4+ T cells from blood. The source is a man younger than 35 in good health. Both conserved end residues are part of each CDR3. D genes are given only for firm matches. Clone size is shown for a subset of rows, as once, few, many or a class of expanded clone.

TRBV28	NA	TRBJ2-2	NA	CASRFTGTGELFF	TGTGCCAGCCGCTTTACTGGGACCGGGGAGCTGTTTTTT
TRBV7-2	NA	TRBJ2-5	NA	CASSLVQGQTQYF	TGTGCCAGCAGCTTAGTCCAGGGTCAGACCCAGTACTTC
TRBV11-3	TRBD2	TRBJ2-7	NA	CASSGPRRLAGERVGEQYF	TGTGCCAGCAGCGGACCGAGGCGCCTAGCGGGAGAACGAGTAGGCGAGCAGTACTTC
TRBV6-5	TRBD1	TRBJ1-2	few	CASNRQGYGYTF	TGTGCCAGCAACAGACAGGGCTATGGCTACACCTTC
TRBV4-1	TRBD2	TRBJ2-1	few	CASSQGPSGRGNEQFF	TGCGCCAGCAGCCAAGGGCCCAGCGGGAGGGGCAATGAGCAGTTCTTC
TRBV28	NA	TRBJ1-2	NA	CASRFSRAFGGYTF	TGTGCCAGCAGATTCTCCAGGGCGTTTGGGGGCTACACCTTC
TRBV15	NA	TRBJ1-1	NA	CATSREGWGNTEAFF	TGTGCCACCAGCAGAGAGGGGTGGGGGAACACTGAAGCTTTCTTT
TRBV2	TRBD1	TRBJ1-2	few	CASSDPGTGGRGYTF	TGTGCCAGCAGTGATCCCGGGACAGGAGGGCGCGGCTACACCTTC
TRBV6-5	NA	TRBJ2-7	NA	CASSSAGRTYEQYF	TGTGCCAGCAGTTCCGCCGGACGGACCTACGAGCAGTACTTC
TRBV7-6	NA	TRBJ2-4	NA	CASSPSVQGLTLVAKNIQYF	TGTGCCAGCAGCCCCTCCGTACAGGGTCTTACCTTAGTAGCCAAAAACATTCAGTACTTC
TRBV5-1	TRBD1	TRBJ1-1	NA	CASAFQGEAEAFF	TGCGCCAGCGCGTTCCAGGGGGAGGCTGAAGCTTTCTTT
TRBV5-1	TRBD1	TRBJ2-5	few	CASSLKQGTQETQYF	TGCGCCAGCAGCTTGAAACAGGGGACGCAAGAGACCCAGTACTTC
TRBV7-2	TRBD2	TRBJ2-7	few	CASSSRVGLTGGKQYF	TGTGCCAGCAGTTCTAGGGTGGGGCTTACGGGAGGGAAGCAGTACTTC
TRBV9	TRBD1	TRBJ1-2	few	CASSVGGQIPNYGYTF	TGTGCCAGCAGCGTAGGGGGACAGATACCTAACTATGGCTACACCTTC
TRBV18	NA	TRBJ1-6	few	CASSPPTGEGRSPLHF	TGTGCCAGCTCACCACCGACAGGAGAGGGGAGATCACCCCTCCACTTT
TRBV14	NA	TRBJ1-2	few	CASSQEGSDGYTF	TGTGCCAGCAGCCAAGAGGGCTCGGATGGCTACACCTTC
TRBV15	TRBD1	TRBJ2-7	few	CATSGWDRSSEQYF	TGTGCCACCAGCGGCTGGGACAGGAGTTCCGAGCAGTACTTC
TRBV5-4	NA	TRBJ2-1	NA	CASSLTNNEQFF	TGTGCCAGCAGCTTGACTAACAATGAGCAGTTCTTC
TRBV7-2	NA	TRBJ2-5	few	CASSLGWSQGIRKETQYF	TGTGCCAGCAGCTTAGGTTGGTCCCAGGGAATAAGGAAAGAGACCCAGTACTTC
TRBV6-1	TRBD1	TRBJ2-7	NA	CASSVDRGYEQYF	TGTGCCAGCAGTGTGGACAGGGGGTACGAGCAGTACTTC
TRBV4-1	NA	TRBJ1-1	NA	CASSQDRVGANTEAFF	TGCGCCAGCAGCCAAGATCGGGTGGGAGCGAACACTGAAGCTTTCTTT
TRBV4-3	TRBD2	TRBJ2-1	NA	CASSQDLPGLAGYNEQFF	TGCGCCAGCAGCCAAGATCTTCCGGGACTAGCGGGTTACAATGAGCAGTTCTTC
TRBV29-1	NA	TRBJ2-3	few	CSVEARGSGTDTQYF	TGCAGCGTTGAAGCCCGCGGCAGCGGCACAGATACGCAGTATTTT
TRBV29-1	TRBD1	TRBJ2-7	few	CSVRDRGPYEQYF	TGCAGCGTTCGGGACAGGGGTCCCTACGAGCAGTACTTC
TRBV7-2	NA	TRBJ2-1	NA	CASSLLSPYNEQFF	TGTGCCAGCAGCTTACTCTCGCCCTACAATGAGCAGTTCTTC
TRBV7-2	NA	TRBJ2-7	NA	CASSLQVTSYEQYF	TGTGCCAGCAGCTTACAGGTCACGTCCTACGAGCAGTACTTC